The 9 T cell receptor beta chains below all came from one sample that was sequenced in a study of shared clonotypes between healthy human individuals (dated by TCRdb to between 2020 and 2021). The method behind the library was the immunoSEQ multiplex PCR assay. TCRdb retrieved this table from immuneACCESS and kept in-frame rearrangements only. Not all clones are present; in checked studies, unresolved V genes account for under half, and no reason is known for the remainder. The sample contains 2 million to 2.5 million clones, about 92% of them found a single time. Under 0.45% of the sample rests with the top ten. The sequenced sample was naive CD4+ T cells from PBMCs. The label giving this sample's cell subset or site can be read as: CD45RA+ positively selected. The receptors were sampled from a man aged 18 to 29 in good health. Some clones in this sample may be carry-over from other donors' samples.

This rearrangement joins TRBV7-3 to TRBJ1-1, with 7 bases lining up with TRBD1. This CDR3 is built from 13 residues. CDR1 is SGHTA, CDR2 FQGTGA, per germline. V was pared by 1 base and J by 4 bases, with 0 bases of the junction left unmatched. The CDR3 protein is CASSLKGATEAFF. The CDR3 coding sequence is TGTGCCAGCAGCTTAAAGGGGGCCACTGAAGCTTTCTTT.

This chain uses TRBV18 with TRBJ2-7, with 8 bases that match TRBD1. CDR1 and CDR2 (germline): KGHSH, LQKENI. Trimming at V came to 3 bases and at J to 2 bases, leaving 6 bases not matched to a gene. There are 15 residues in the CDR3. The CDR3 spells CASSPSGQVAYEQYF. CDR3 coding DNA: TGTGCCAGCTCACCCTCGGGACAGGTTGCCTACGAGCAGTACTTC.

This clone was found once. J is TRBJ2-5 and V is TRBV7-2; 15 positions match TRBD2. Germline CDR1 is SGHTA and CDR2 is FQGNSA. The V gene end was trimmed by 5 bases and the J gene end by 5 bases; junction bases not matched to a gene: 6. The CDR3 consists of 16 residues. This CDR3 reads CASSPGLAGGRETQYF. CDR3 bases: TGTGCCAGCAGCCCCGGACTAGCGGGAGGGCGGGAGACCCAGTACTTC.

The gene calls are TRBV5-6 and TRBJ2-7; the D is unclear. This CDR3 has 14 amino acids. The germline V and J ends were trimmed by 3 bases and 1 base, with 11 bases remaining between them. Germline CDR1 reads SGHDT; CDR2 reads YYEEEE. CDR3 in DNA: TGTGCCAGCAGCTACTGGAGTCGATCCTACGAGCAGTACTTC. Residues: CASSYWSRSYEQYF.

The V and J genes are TRBV28 and TRBJ1-5; 7 nucleotides agree with TRBD1. V lost 5 bases to trimming and J lost 9 bases; unmatched junction nucleotides: 10. The germline V gene has CDR1 MDHEN and CDR2 SYDVKM. The length of the CDR3 is 14 residues. The CDR3 bases are TGTGCCAGCAGTCCCTGGACAGGAGGTGGGCCCCAGCATTTT. It encodes CASSPWTGGGPQHF.

The genes are TRBV6-6 and TRBJ1-4; TRBD1 might be the D (5 bases). There are 15 residues in the CDR3. Trimming stripped 0 bases from V and 8 bases from J, with 13 bases between. The germline V gene has CDR1 MNHNY and CDR2 SVGAGI (reference sequence). In nucleotides, the CDR3 is TGTGCCAGCAGTTACTCTGGGGCATCAGGGGAAAAACTGTTTTTT. As protein: CASSYSGASGEKLFF.

V usage is TRBV7-3 and J usage is TRBJ2-2, with D possibly being TRBD1 (5 bases). V shed 1 base and J shed 1 base, with 10 bases lying between them. Germline V gene data show CDR1 as SGHTA and CDR2 as FQGTGA. The CDR3 totals 16 residues. The CDR3 region has the DNA TGTGCCAGCAGCTTAAGTCCTGGACAGAACACCGGGGAGCTGTTTTTT. Protein: CASSLSPGQNTGELFF.

The rearrangement uses TRBV7-2 and TRBJ1-2; no definite D call. The germline V gene encodes CDR1 SGHTA and CDR2 FQGNSA. This CDR3 region has 15 residues. Trimming removed 0 bases from V and 4 bases from J, with 12 bases in between. In DNA form, the CDR3 reads TGTGCCAGCAGCTTAGCGGCATCAGCTTCCTATGGCTACACCTTC. Translation: CASSLAASASYGYTF.

V is TRBV2 and J is TRBJ2-7; D not resolved. Trimming took off 0 bases at V and 5 bases at J, with 11 bases between the two ends. CDR3 length equals 14 residues. Germline V gene lookup returns CDR1 SNHLY and CDR2 FYNNEI. CDR3 nucleotide sequence: TGTGCCAGCAGTGAAGCGACGTATCGGAACGAGCAGTACTTC. Translating it yields CASSEATYRNEQYF.